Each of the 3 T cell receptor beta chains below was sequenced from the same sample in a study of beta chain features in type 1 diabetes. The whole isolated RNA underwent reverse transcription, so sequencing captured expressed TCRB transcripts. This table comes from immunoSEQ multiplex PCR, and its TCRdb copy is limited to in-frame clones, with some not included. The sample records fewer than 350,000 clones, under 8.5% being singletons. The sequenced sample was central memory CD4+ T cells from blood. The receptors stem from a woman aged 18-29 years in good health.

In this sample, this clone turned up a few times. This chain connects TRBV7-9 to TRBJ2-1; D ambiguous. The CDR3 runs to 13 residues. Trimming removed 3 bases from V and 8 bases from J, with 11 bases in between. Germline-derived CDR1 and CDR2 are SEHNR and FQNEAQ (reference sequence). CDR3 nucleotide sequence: TGTGCCAGCAGCTTGAGGCGTGCGGATGAGCAGTTCTTC. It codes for CASSLRRADEQFF.

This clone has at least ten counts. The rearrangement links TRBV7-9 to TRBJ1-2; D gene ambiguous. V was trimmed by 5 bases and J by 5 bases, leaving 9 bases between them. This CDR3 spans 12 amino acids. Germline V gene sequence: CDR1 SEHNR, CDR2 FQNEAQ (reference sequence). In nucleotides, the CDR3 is TGTGCCAGCAGCGAGGGCAGATATGGCTACACCTTC. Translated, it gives CASSEGRYGYTF.

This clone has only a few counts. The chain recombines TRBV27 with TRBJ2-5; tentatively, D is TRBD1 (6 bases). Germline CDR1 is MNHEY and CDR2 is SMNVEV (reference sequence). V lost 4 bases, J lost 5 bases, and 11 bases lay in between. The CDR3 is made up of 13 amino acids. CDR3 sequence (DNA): TGTGCCAGCAGTTCACAGGGTCAGGAGACCCAGTACTTC. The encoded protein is CASSSQGQETQYF.